The source of this TCR beta chain is a study of blood T cell repertoires in COVID-19. Overall study context: Some COVID-19 samples were acute and others convalescent; all came from the United States, Italy and Spain. The analysed material was cDNA or gDNA that came from T cells, B-cell-depleted T cells, or PBMCs.

In germline, CDR1 is SGDLS, CDR2 YYNGEE. Deletions cut 3 bases from V and 2 bases from J, with 12 bases between. This CDR3 is 15 amino acids long. Under the authors' procedure: From reference gene primer amplification, estimates of nucleated cell counts were derived. Method: immunoSEQ multiplex PCR; TCRdb's copy keeps in-frame clones and lacks some. That table gives V, J and clone size, and the DNA gave D and trimming. This table has some 150,000 clones, around four fifths appearing once. This chain uses TRBV9 with TRBJ1-3, with a possible D match to TRBD1 (5 bases). Material: peripheral blood. This TCR was sampled from a man in his 70s with acute or convalescent COVID-19. The CDR3 bases are TGTGCCAGCAGCGCCCATACAGGACCTGGAAACACCATATATTTT. As protein: CASSAHTGPGNTIYF.